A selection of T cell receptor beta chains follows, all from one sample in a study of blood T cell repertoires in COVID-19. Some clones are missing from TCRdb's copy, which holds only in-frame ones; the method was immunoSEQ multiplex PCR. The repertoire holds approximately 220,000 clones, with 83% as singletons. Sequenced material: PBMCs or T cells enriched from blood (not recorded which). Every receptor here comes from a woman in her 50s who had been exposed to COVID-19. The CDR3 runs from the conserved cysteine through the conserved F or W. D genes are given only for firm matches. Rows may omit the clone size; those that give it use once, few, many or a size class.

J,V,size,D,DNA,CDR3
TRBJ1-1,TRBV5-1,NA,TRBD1,TGCGCCAGCAGCTCGCCGGACAGGCTGGGGAACACTGAAGCTTTCTTT,CASSSPDRLGNTEAFF
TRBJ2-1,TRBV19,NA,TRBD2,TGTGCCAGTAGTATACTAGCGGGGGAAACTGAGCAGTTCTTC,CASSILAGETEQFF
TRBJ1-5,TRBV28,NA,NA,TGTGCCAGCAGCCAGGGGAGTCAGCCCCAGCATTTT,CASSQGSQPQHF
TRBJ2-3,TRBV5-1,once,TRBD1,TGCGCCAGCAGCTCGGGACAGGGGAAGCCGGTCTTTAGCACAGATACGCAGTATTTT,CASSSGQGKPVFSTDTQYF
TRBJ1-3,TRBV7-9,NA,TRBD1,TGTGCCAGCAGCTCAGGGGGCTACAGGGCTGGAAACACCATATATTTT,CASSSGGYRAGNTIYF
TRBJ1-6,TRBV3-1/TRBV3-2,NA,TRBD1,TGTGCCAGCAGCCGCTCAACAGGGGTTAATTCACCCCTCCACTTT,CASSRSTGVNSPLHF
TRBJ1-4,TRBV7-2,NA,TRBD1,TGTGCCAGCAGCTTAGTGGCGCTCTTACAACAGGGGGCGAATGAAAAACTGTTTTTT,CASSLVALLQQGANEKLFF
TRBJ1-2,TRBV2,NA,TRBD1,TGTGCCAGCAGTTTGGGACAGGTTAACTATGGCTACACCTTC,CASSLGQVNYGYTF
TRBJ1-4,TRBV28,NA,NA,TGTGCCAGCAGGCGTCCCGGTGAAAATGAAAAACTGTTTTTT,CASRRPGENEKLFF
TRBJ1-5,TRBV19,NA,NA,TGTGCCAGTAGTATCATATCAGGGGTGAGGGAACAGCCCCAGCATTTT,CASSIISGVREQPQHF
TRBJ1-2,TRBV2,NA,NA,TGTGCCAGCGGGGCAGGGCCCTATGGCTACACCTTC,CASGAGPYGYTF
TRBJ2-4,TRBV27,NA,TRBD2,TGTGCCAGCAGAAGTGTCGTAGCGGGGGATAGCATTCAGTACTTC,CASRSVVAGDSIQYF
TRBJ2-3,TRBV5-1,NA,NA,TGCGCCAGCAGCTTGTACGGGGACACCACAGATACGCAGTATTTT,CASSLYGDTTDTQYF
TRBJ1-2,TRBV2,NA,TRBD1,TGTGCCAGCAGCCTGACAGGGACTGGAGGCTACACCTTC,CASSLTGTGGYTF
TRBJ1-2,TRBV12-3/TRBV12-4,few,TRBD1,TGTGCCAGCAGTTTAGGAGGGGGCGGCTACACCTTC,CASSLGGGGYTF
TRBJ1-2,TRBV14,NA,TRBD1,TGTGCCAGCAGCCAAGATCAGAACAGGGGCTATGGCTACACCTTC,CASSQDQNRGYGYTF
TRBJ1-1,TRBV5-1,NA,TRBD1,TGCGCCAGCACCTACAGGGGGCTTAAGAACACTGAAGCTTTCTTT,CASTYRGLKNTEAFF
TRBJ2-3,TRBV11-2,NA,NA,TGTGCCAGCAGCTTGAATAGCGGATGGGGCACAGATACGCAGTATTTT,CASSLNSGWGTDTQYF
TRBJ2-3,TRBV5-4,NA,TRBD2,TGTGCCAGCAGTCCGGGACTAGTCACAGATACGCAGTATTTT,CASSPGLVTDTQYF
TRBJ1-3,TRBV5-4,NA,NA,TGTGCCAGCAGCTTGGTCGGGTCTGGAAACACCATATATTTT,CASSLVGSGNTIYF
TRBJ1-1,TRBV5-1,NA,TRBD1,TGCGCCAGCAGCGCGGACAGGGGAACTGAAGCTTTCTTT,CASSADRGTEAFF
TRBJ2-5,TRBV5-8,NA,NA,TGTGCCAGCAGCTTGCGGGGACAAGAGACCCAGTACTTC,CASSLRGQETQYF
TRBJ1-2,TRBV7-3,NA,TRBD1,TGTGCCAGCAGCCAGACCAGGACAGGCAACTACACCTTC,CASSQTRTGNYTF
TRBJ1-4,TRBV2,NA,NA,TGTGCCAGCAGTGACCACAGGGAAGTCGACGATGAAAAACTGTTTTTT,CASSDHREVDDEKLFF